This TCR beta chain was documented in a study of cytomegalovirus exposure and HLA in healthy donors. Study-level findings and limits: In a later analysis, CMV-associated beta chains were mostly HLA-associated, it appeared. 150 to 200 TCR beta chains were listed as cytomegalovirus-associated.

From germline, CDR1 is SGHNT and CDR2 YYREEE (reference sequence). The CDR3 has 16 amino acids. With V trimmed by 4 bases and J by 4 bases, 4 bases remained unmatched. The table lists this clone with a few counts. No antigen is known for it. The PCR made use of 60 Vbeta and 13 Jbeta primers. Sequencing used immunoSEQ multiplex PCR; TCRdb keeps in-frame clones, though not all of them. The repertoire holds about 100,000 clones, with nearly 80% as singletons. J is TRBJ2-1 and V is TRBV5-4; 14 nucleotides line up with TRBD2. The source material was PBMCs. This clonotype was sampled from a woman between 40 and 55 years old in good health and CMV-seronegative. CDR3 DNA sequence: TGTGCCAGCAGCGGCGGACTAGCGGGGGGATACAATGAGCAGTTCTTC. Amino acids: CASSGGLAGGYNEQFF.